Reported below is one TCR beta chain. The sample originates from a study of cytomegalovirus exposure and HLA in healthy donors. Study-wide context: A preliminary data release comprised about 85 million unique TCRs obtained from HLA-typed donors. The Caucasian-associated ancestry cluster held over 65% of under 450 genotyped donors.

The PCR ran on 60 Vbeta and 13 Jbeta primers. TCRdb's table, derived via immunoSEQ multiplex PCR, lists solely in-frame clones and lacks some. In the table there are approximately 150,000 clones, approximately 85% of which are singletons. Sequencing input: PBMCs. The clonotype was recovered from a woman in her thirties or forties in good health and CMV-seronegative.

This chain's CDR3 is CASRERDRGLLNYEQYF. The CDR3, as DNA: TGTGCCAGCAGAGAAAGGGACAGGGGCCTACTAAACTACGAGCAGTACTTC. V is TRBV6-1 and J is TRBJ2-7, with TRBD1 identical over 10 bases. The CDR3 has 17 amino acids. Germline V CDR1 and CDR2: MNHNS, SASEGT. V lost 6 bases to trimming and J lost 3 bases; unmatched junction nucleotides: 14.